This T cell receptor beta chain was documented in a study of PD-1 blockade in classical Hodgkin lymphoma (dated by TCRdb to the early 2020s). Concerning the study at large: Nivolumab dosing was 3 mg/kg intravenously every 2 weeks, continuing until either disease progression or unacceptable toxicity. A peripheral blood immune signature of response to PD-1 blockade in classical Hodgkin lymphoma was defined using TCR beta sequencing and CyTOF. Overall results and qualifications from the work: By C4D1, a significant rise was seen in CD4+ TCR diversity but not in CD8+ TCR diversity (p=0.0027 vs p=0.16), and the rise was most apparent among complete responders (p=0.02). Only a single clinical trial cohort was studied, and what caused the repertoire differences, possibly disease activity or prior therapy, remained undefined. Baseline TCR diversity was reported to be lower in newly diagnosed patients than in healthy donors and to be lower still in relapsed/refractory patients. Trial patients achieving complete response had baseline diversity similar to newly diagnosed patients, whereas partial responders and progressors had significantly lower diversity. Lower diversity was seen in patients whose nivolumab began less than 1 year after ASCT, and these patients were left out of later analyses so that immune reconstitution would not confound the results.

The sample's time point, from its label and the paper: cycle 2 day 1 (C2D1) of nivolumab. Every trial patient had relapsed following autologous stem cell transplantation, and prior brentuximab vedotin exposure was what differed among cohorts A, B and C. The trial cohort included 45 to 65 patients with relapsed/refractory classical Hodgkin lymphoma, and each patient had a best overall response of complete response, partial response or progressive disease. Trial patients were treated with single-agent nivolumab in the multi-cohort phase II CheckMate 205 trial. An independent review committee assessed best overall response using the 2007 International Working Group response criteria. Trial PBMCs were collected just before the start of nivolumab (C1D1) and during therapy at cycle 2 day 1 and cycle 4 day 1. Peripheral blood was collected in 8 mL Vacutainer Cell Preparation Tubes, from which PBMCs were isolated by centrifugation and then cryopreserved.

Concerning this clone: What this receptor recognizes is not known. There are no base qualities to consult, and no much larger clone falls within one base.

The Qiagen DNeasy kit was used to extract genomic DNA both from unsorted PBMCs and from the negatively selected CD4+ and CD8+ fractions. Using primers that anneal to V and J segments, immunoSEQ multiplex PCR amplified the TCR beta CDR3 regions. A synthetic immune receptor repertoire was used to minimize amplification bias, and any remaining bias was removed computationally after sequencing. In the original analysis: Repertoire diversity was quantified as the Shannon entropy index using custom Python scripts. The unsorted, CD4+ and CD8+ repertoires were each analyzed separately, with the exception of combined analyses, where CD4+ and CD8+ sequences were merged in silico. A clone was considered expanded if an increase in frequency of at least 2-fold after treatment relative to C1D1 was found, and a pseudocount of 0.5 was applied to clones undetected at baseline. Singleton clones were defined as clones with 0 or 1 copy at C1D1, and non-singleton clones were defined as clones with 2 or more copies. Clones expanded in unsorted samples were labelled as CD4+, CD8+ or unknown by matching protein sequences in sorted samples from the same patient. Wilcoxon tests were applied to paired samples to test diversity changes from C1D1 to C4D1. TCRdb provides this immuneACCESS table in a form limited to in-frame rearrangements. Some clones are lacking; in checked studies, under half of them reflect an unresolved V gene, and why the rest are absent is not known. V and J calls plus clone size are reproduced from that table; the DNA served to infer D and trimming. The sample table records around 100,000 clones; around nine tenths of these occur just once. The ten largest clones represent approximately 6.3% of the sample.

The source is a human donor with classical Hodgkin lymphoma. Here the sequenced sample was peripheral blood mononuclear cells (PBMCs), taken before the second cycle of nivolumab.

The nucleotides are TGTGCCAGCAGTGACTCACCTTTCCCCGACGGGGGTCGGACAGATACGCAGTATTTT. This gives the protein CASSDSPFPDGGRTDTQYF. The V gene is TRBV6-4 and the J gene is TRBJ2-3; the D segment could be TRBD2, given 6 matching bases. Measured from the cysteine to the phenylalanine, the CDR3 is 19 residues long. CDR3 DNA only is kept here, 57 bases in frame from base 1. From the germline V gene, CDR1 is MRHNA and CDR2 is SNTAGT. V is shortened by 0 bases, J by 3 bases, and the region joining them spans 22 bases.